Below are 16 T cell receptor beta chains sequenced from a single sample in a study of cytomegalovirus exposure and HLA in healthy donors (dated by TCRdb to 2016 to 2017). Libraries came from the immunoSEQ multiplex PCR assay. TCRdb took over this immuneACCESS table, retaining in-frame rearrangements with V and J assigned. Such tables are incomplete; in checked studies, under half of the missing clones stem from an unresolved V gene, and the remainder is unexplained. The sample table shows around 300,000 clones, and over 75% are seen once. Over 0.9% of the sample is held by the ten biggest clonotypes. The sample taken for sequencing was PBMCs. The receptors derive from a man aged 25 to 40 in good health and CMV-seronegative.

This sequence joins TRBV9 and TRBJ1-5, with 9 nucleotides matching TRBD1. V shed 4 bases, J shed 1 base, and the junction held 3 bases outside the gene matches. The germline V gene has CDR1 SGDLS and CDR2 YYNGEE. The CDR3 covers 15 residues. CDR3 amino acids: CASSHGTGSNQPQHF. In DNA, the CDR3 is TGTGCCAGCAGCCACGGGACAGGGAGCAATCAGCCCCAGCATTTT.

The table lists this clone with a count of one. The rearrangement joins TRBV2 to TRBJ2-7, with 7 bases lining up with TRBD2. This CDR3 spans 14 amino acids. The V gene end was trimmed by 5 bases and the J gene end by 7 bases; junction bases not matched to a gene: 11. Germline V gene lookup returns CDR1 SNHLY and CDR2 FYNNEI. CDR3 loop: CASSRLGGSVEQYF. CDR3 bases: TGTGCCAGCAGTAGATTGGGGGGGTCGGTGGAGCAGTACTTC.

The V gene is TRBV7-9, the J gene TRBJ1-3; possibly TRBD1 for D (5 bases). Germline CDR1 SEHNR, CDR2 FQNEAQ (reference sequence). This CDR3 contains 17 residues. Trimming stripped 2 bases from V and 5 bases from J, with 19 bases between. CDR3 region: CASSLLFVTEERNTIYF. CDR3 bases: TGTGCCAGCAGCTTACTTTTCGTGACAGAGGAACGAAACACCATATATTTT.

The chain is built from TRBV6-5 and TRBJ1-6, with D perhaps matching TRBD1 (5 bases). Trimming removed 6 bases from V and 1 base from J, with 7 bases in between. The CDR3 totals 14 residues. Per germline, CDR1 MNHEY and CDR2 SVGAGI. CDR3 nucleotides: TGTGCCAGCAGAGGGGTATCCTATAATTCACCCCTCCACTTT. As protein: CASRGVSYNSPLHF.

The sample holds one count of this clone. This sequence joins TRBV5-6 and TRBJ2-3; tentatively, D is TRBD2 (5 bases). Germline V gives CDR1 SGHDT, CDR2 YYEEEE. The V and J ends lost 5 bases and 4 bases respectively, with 17 bases between them. This CDR3 has 15 amino acids. CDR3 sequence (DNA): TGTGCCAGCAGTCATACTAGAGTAGGAGCAGATACGCAGTATTTT. Protein product: CASSHTRVGADTQYF.

The rearrangement links TRBV7-9 to TRBJ1-1; a possible D gene is TRBD1 (5 bases). Germline CDR1 SEHNR, CDR2 FQNEAQ (reference sequence). V shed 8 bases and J shed 1 base, with 5 bases lying between them. The CDR3 covers 11 residues. CDR3 residues: CASGQNTEAFF. Written as DNA, the CDR3 is TGTGCCAGCGGACAGAACACTGAAGCTTTCTTT.

This clone was seen a handful of times. J is TRBJ1-2 and V is TRBV10-2; no reliable D call. The V gene lost 0 bases and the J gene lost 3 bases, with 8 bases spanning the gap. Germline V gene data show CDR1 as WSHSY and CDR2 as SAAADI. There are 14 residues in the CDR3. The CDR3 coding sequence is TGCGCCAGCAGTGAGTCAGGAGGGCACTATGGCTACACCTTC. Protein product: CASSESGGHYGYTF.

This chain links TRBV19 with TRBJ1-4; tentative D call: TRBD1 (5 bases). Trimming pared 2 bases from V and 7 bases from J, leaving 11 bases between. There are 14 residues in the CDR3. Germline V lookup: CDR1 LNHDA, CDR2 SQIVND (reference sequence). The CDR3 reads CASSIRGASEKLFF. CDR3 in DNA: TGTGCCAGTAGTATAAGGGGCGCTAGTGAAAAACTGTTTTTT.

This clone was seen only once. V is TRBV7-7 and J is TRBJ2-7; D not certain. Germline V gene lookup returns CDR1 SSHAT and CDR2 FNYEAQ (reference sequence). Trimming cost V 1 base and J 4 bases, with 8 bases left between them. The CDR3 has 13 amino acids. CDR3 region: CASSLGGKYEQYF. The CDR3 coding sequence is TGTGCCAGCAGCTTAGGCGGAAAATACGAGCAGTACTTC.

The rearrangement uses TRBV14 and TRBJ2-3; no definite D call. CDR3 size: 16 residues. V was cut by 0 bases and J by 2 bases, with 12 bases left in between. Per the germline V gene, CDR1 is SGHDN and CDR2 is FVKESK. The CDR3: CASSQEFTPSTDTQYF. The CDR3 coding sequence is TGTGCCAGCAGCCAAGAGTTTACACCCTCCACAGATACGCAGTATTTT.

This clone appeared once. This chain uses TRBV6-1 with TRBJ1-2; weak D call: TRBD1 (5 bases). Germline V lookup: CDR1 MNHNS, CDR2 SASEGT. The ends were cut back, 1 base at V and 3 bases at J, with 15 bases in the middle. CDR3 length: 16 amino acids. CDR3 region: CASSEDFGAGYYGYTF. The CDR3 DNA reads as TGTGCCAGCAGTGAAGATTTCGGGGCGGGGTACTATGGCTACACCTTC.

This CDR3 reads CASSLAGGGNEQFF. The CDR3 coding sequence is TGTGCCAGCAGCTTAGCCGGAGGAGGAAATGAGCAGTTCTTC. The chain uses TRBV7-2 and TRBJ2-1; maybe TRBD2 (5 bases). The germline V gene encodes CDR1 SGHTA and CDR2 FQGNSA. This CDR3 region has 14 residues. V was shortened by 0 bases and J by 7 bases, with 10 bases between the two germline ends.

V gene TRBV27 combines with J gene TRBJ2-5; D is ambiguous. Trimming stripped 3 bases from V and 7 bases from J, with 15 bases between. There are 14 residues in the CDR3. The germline V gene has CDR1 MNHEY and CDR2 SMNVEV (reference sequence). The CDR3 protein is CASSFSSSSGTQYF. The CDR3, as DNA: TGTGCCAGCAGTTTTAGCTCAAGTTCGGGGACCCAGTACTTC.

The V and J genes are TRBV6-6 and TRBJ2-2, with D possibly matching TRBD1 (5 bases). This CDR3 region has 15 residues. Germline CDR1 is MNHNY and CDR2 is SVGAGI (reference sequence). V lost 5 bases to trimming and J lost 1 base, with 11 bases between them. The CDR3 DNA follows: TGTGCCAGCAGTCACGGACATCTGAACACCGGGGAGCTGTTTTTT. Translating gives CASSHGHLNTGELFF.

In this sample, this clone turned up once. The V and J genes are TRBV10-1 and TRBJ2-5; maybe TRBD2 (8 bases). The CDR3 length is 15 residues. Germline CDR1 is WNHNN and CDR2 is SYGVQD (reference sequence). V was shortened by 3 bases and J by 7 bases, with 18 bases between the two germline ends. The CDR3 loop is CASSDHGLAGGTQYF. CDR3 bases: TGCGCCAGCAGTGACCACGGACTAGCAGGGGGGACCCAGTACTTC.

The chain is built from TRBV9 and TRBJ1-2; D may be TRBD1 (5 bases). V was trimmed by 0 bases and J by 8 bases, leaving 11 bases between them. The CDR3 contains 13 residues. Germline loops: CDR1 SGDLS, CDR2 YYNGEE. In DNA, the CDR3 is TGTGCCAGCAGCGTAGGGGGGGTGAGAGGCTACACCTTC. Its translation is CASSVGGVRGYTF.